The 8 T cell receptor beta chains reported below all come from one sample, sequenced in a study of PD-1 blockade in classical Hodgkin lymphoma. The method was immunoSEQ multiplex PCR; TCRdb's version includes in-frame clones alone and lacks a portion of them. The table includes some 96,000 clones, about 93% detected once. Specified time point: cycle 4 day 1 (C4D1), after less than seven weeks of nivolumab. Exposure to brentuximab vedotin varied, and each patient had relapsed following autologous stem cell transplantation. This specimen was peripheral blood mononuclear cells (PBMCs), taken before the fourth cycle of nivolumab. The receptor source for this set is a human donor with classical Hodgkin lymphoma.

This chain joins TRBV11-2 and TRBJ1-2; D possibly corresponds to TRBD1 (5 bases). Trimming pared 1 base from V and 6 bases from J, leaving 12 bases between. CDR3 length: 14 amino acids. The germline V gene has CDR1 SGHAT and CDR2 FQNNGV. Here the CDR3 reads CASSLVRGPNGYTF. The CDR3 DNA reads as TGTGCCAGCAGCTTAGTTAGGGGACCCAATGGCTACACCTTC.

Here the CDR3 DNA reads TGTGCCAGCACTATTCTCAGGGGTGGGTACCAAGAGACCCAGTACTTC. This translates into CASTILRGGYQETQYF. The chain recombines TRBV2 with TRBJ2-5; D might be TRBD1 (6 bases). V was cut by 7 bases and J by 0 bases, with 18 bases left in between. The CDR3 has 16 amino acids. Germline CDR1 reads SNHLY; CDR2 reads FYNNEI.

J is TRBJ1-1 and V is TRBV5-1; D not resolved. This CDR3 contains 14 residues. V lost 4 bases and J lost 1, with 11 bases in between. Per the germline V gene, CDR1 is SGHRS and CDR2 is YFSETQ. As DNA, the CDR3 is TGCGCCAGCAGCCTGCTTTACAAGAACACTGAAGCTTTCTTT. It is translated as CASSLLYKNTEAFF.

This clone has just one count. The chain joins TRBV5-6 to TRBJ1-2; maybe TRBD1 (5 bases). Germline V CDR1 and CDR2: SGHDT, YYEEEE. The CDR3 contains 16 residues. Trimming removed 2 bases from V and 8 bases from J, with 22 bases in between. The CDR3 loop reads CASSFRDSPPHGGYTF. The CDR3 coding sequence is TGTGCCAGCAGCTTCCGAGACAGCCCACCCCACGGGGGCTACACCTTC.

The chain is built from TRBV29-1 and TRBJ2-1; 7 positions agree with TRBD2. This CDR3 is 13 amino acids long. Trimming took 5 bases from V and 7 from J; bases not matched to a gene: 8. Germline V lookup: CDR1 SQVTM, CDR2 ANQGSEA. As DNA, the CDR3 is TGCAGCGTTAGCGGGACCCCTTGGAATGAGCAGTTCTTC. Its translation is CSVSGTPWNEQFF.

The rearrangement uses TRBV9 and TRBJ1-5; 10 nucleotides agree with TRBD1. V gave up 0 bases and J gave up 0 bases; unmatched junction bases: 6. Germline V gene lookup returns CDR1 SGDLS and CDR2 YYNGEE. The CDR3 has 18 amino acids. CDR3 sequence: CASSVGGQGQYSNQPQHF. Written as DNA, the CDR3 is TGTGCCAGCAGCGTAGGGGGACAGGGGCAATATAGCAATCAGCCCCAGCATTTT.

V usage is TRBV6-5 and J usage is TRBJ1-2, with TRBD1 identical over 9 bases. The germline V gene encodes CDR1 MNHEY and CDR2 SVGAGI. After removal of 6 bases from V and 6 bases from J, the junction contained 5 bases not matched to a gene. This CDR3 is 13 amino acids long. The CDR3 DNA sequence: TGTGCCAGCAGACGGACAGGGGCTGATGGCTACACCTTC. This encodes CASRRTGADGYTF.

The chain carries TRBV6-1 and TRBJ1-5, with D possibly TRBD1 on 5 matching bases. The CDR3 is 15 amino acids. The germline CDR1 and CDR2 sequences are MNHNS and SASEGT. The V end was cut by 7 bases, the J end by 0 bases, with 13 bases between. The CDR3 nucleotides are TGTGCCAGCACAGACAGACCTTATAGCAATCAGCCCCAGCATTTT. The encoded protein is CASTDRPYSNQPQHF.